Presented here are 24 T cell receptor beta chains from one specimen sequenced in a study of T cell repertoires in cytomegalovirus infection. TCRdb processed the reads anew with MiXCR; each CDR3 protein has one entry. The sample shows over 450,000 distinct CDR3 sequences, about 10% of them seen only once. Sequenced material: PBMCs. The receptor source for this set is a human donor in good health (CMV status not recorded). Some clones in this sample may be carry-over from other donors' samples.

This sequence joins TRBV18 and TRBJ2-2, with TRBD2 matching 8 bases. V shed 2 bases, J shed 6 bases, and the junction held 11 bases outside the gene matches. This CDR3 is built from 17 residues. CDR1 and CDR2 (germline): KGHSH, LQKENI. DNA of the CDR3: TGTGCCAGCTCACCATCTCCACCGGGAGGGCCATCCGGGGAGCTGTTTTTT. It translates to CASSPSPPGGPSGELFF.

This rearrangement joins TRBV30 to TRBJ2-1; 12 positions agree with TRBD2. This CDR3 contains 14 residues. Germline V CDR1 and CDR2: GTSNPN, SVGIG (reference sequence). J gave up 4 bases and V 6 bases, and 4 bases lay outside the gene matches. This chain's CDR3 is CACTTSGGYNEQFF. DNA of the CDR3: TGTGCCTGCACAACTAGCGGGGGGTACAATGAGCAGTTCTTC.

This clonotype was recorded a few times. The J gene is TRBJ2-3, the V gene TRBV9; 8 bases are a match to TRBD1. Germline values: CDR1 SGDLS, CDR2 YYNGEE. J gave up 5 bases and V 0 bases, and 5 bases lay outside the gene matches. This CDR3 region has 15 residues. The CDR3 sequence is CASSVDRGSEDTQYF. CDR3 DNA: TGTGCCAGCAGCGTAGACAGGGGGAGTGAAGATACGCAGTATTTT.

V and J are TRBV20-1 and TRBJ1-4; D call uncertain. This CDR3 has 14 amino acids. V lost 7 bases to trimming and J lost 5 bases, with 17 bases between them. Germline assignment: CDR1 DFQATT and CDR2 SNEGSKA (reference sequence). CDR3 in amino acids: CSVGRNLENEKLFF. The CDR3, as DNA: TGCAGTGTAGGCAGGAACCTTGAGAATGAAAAACTGTTTTTT.

V gene TRBV5-5 combines with J gene TRBJ2-2; D uncertain. The CDR3 spans 13 residues. Between the trimmed V and J ends, which lost 2 bases and 6 bases, there was a span of 8 bases. Germline V gene lookup returns CDR1 SGHKS and CDR2 YYEKEE (reference sequence). CDR3 loop: CASSFFAAGELFF. The CDR3 region has the DNA TGTGCCAGCAGCTTTTTCGCCGCCGGGGAGCTGTTTTTT.

This clonotype was seen many times. The V and J genes are TRBV10-2 and TRBJ2-7; D is perhaps TRBD2 (6 bases). With 6 bases removed from V and 3 bases from J, the gap between germline ends came to 18 bases. This CDR3 spans 15 amino acids. Germline CDR1 is WSHSY and CDR2 is SAAADI. This CDR3 reads CASSLSGGQGYEQYF. CDR3 bases: TGCGCCAGCAGCCTATCAGGAGGGCAAGGCTACGAGCAGTACTTC.

The chain is built from TRBV2 and TRBJ2-1, with D uncertain. Germline-derived CDR1 and CDR2 are SNHLY and FYNNEI. V dropped 3 bases and J dropped 8 bases, with 11 bases sitting between them. CDR3 length: 13 residues. The CDR3 loop reads CASSEEYDDEQFF. In DNA form, the CDR3 reads TGTGCCAGCAGTGAGGAATATGACGATGAGCAGTTCTTC.

This clonotype turned up a few times. This chain uses TRBV9 with TRBJ2-1; TRBD1 matches at 8 bases. Looked up from germline, CDR1 is SGDLS and CDR2 is YYNGEE. The V segment lost 0 bases and the J segment 0 bases; nucleotides outside the gene matches: 2. CDR3 size: 16 residues. The CDR3 reads CASSVAGQDSYNEQFF. Here the CDR3 DNA reads TGTGCCAGCAGCGTAGCGGGACAGGACTCCTACAATGAGCAGTTCTTC.

This clonotype was seen many times. The chain carries TRBV27 and TRBJ1-4; D uncertain. CDR3 length equals 13 residues. The V and J ends lost 8 bases and 2 bases respectively, with 9 bases between them. Germline V gene lookup returns CDR1 MNHEY and CDR2 SMNVEV (reference sequence). The CDR3 region has the DNA TGTGCCAGCGGCCGGGAGACTAATGAAAAACTGTTTTTT. It codes for CASGRETNEKLFF.

At least ten counts were recorded for this clonotype. The chain couples TRBV11-1 to TRBJ1-2; D possibly corresponds to TRBD1 (5 bases). The CDR3 runs 16 residues. CDR1 is SGHAT, CDR2 FQDESV, per germline (reference sequence). V lost 2 bases and J 2 bases, leaving 15 bases between the germline ends. CDR3 nucleotide sequence: TGTGCCAGCAGCTTACTGACAGCTGTTGCCAACTATGGCTACACCTTC. As protein: CASSLLTAVANYGYTF.

This clonotype came up a few times. The chain carries TRBV12-3 or TRBV12-4 and TRBJ2-3; perhaps TRBD1 as D (5 bases). This CDR3 comprises 14 residues. V was shortened by 7 bases and J by 2 bases, with 13 bases between the two germline ends. This CDR3 is CASKTGLPTDTQYF. In DNA form, the CDR3 reads TGTGCCAGCAAAACAGGCCTTCCCACAGATACGCAGTATTTT.

This clonotype was detected ten times or more. This chain connects TRBV4-1 to TRBJ2-1; 8 bases align to TRBD2. The ends lost 1 base at V and 1 base at J; junction bases unmatched: 3. CDR3 length equals 16 residues. In germline, CDR1 is MGHRA, CDR2 YSYEKL. CDR3: CASSQVGTSSYNEQFF. CDR3 nucleotide sequence: TGCGCCAGCAGCCAAGTTGGGACTAGTTCCTACAATGAGCAGTTCTTC.

The chain links TRBV3-1 to TRBJ2-7, with TRBD2 as a possible D gene (6 bases). Looked up from germline, CDR1 is LGHDT and CDR2 is YNNKEL (reference sequence). V gave up 3 bases and J gave up 2 bases, with 14 bases separating them. The CDR3 is 15 residues long. The CDR3 loop is CASSQGVSGPYEQYF. CDR3 DNA sequence: TGTGCCAGCAGCCAGGGAGTTAGCGGACCCTACGAGCAGTACTTC.

V usage is TRBV30 and J usage is TRBJ2-7; D tentatively reads TRBD1 or TRBD2 (5 bases each). The CDR3 length is 13 residues. The V end was cut by 8 bases, the J end by 2 bases, with 16 bases between. Per germline, CDR1 GTSNPN and CDR2 SVGIG (reference sequence). CDR3 coding DNA: TGTGCCCGGGGATTCCAGGGAACCTACGAGCAGTACTTC. It specifies CARGFQGTYEQYF.

This clonotype came up many times. The chain couples TRBV12-3 or TRBV12-4 to TRBJ2-1; 7 bases map to TRBD2. This CDR3 spans 17 amino acids. V lost 6 bases to trimming and J lost 7 bases; unmatched junction nucleotides: 18. CDR3 loop: CASSSSGDSGPGNEQFF. Here the CDR3 DNA reads TGTGCCAGCAGCTCATCCGGGGATAGCGGGCCAGGGAATGAGCAGTTCTTC.

This clonotype occurred many times. The V gene is TRBV14, the J gene TRBJ2-7; D is ambiguous. Trimming shortened V by 4 bases and J by 3 bases, and 10 bases separated the two germline ends. CDR3 length: 13 residues. Germline values: CDR1 SGHDN, CDR2 FVKESK. Here the CDR3 reads CASSRKPFYEQYF. The CDR3 DNA reads TGTGCCAGCAGCCGGAAACCTTTCTACGAGCAGTACTTC.

This clonotype has a count of ten or more. J is TRBJ1-4 and V is TRBV9; 10 bases fit TRBD1. J gave up 5 bases and V 5 bases, and 3 bases lay outside the gene matches. The CDR3 extends over 14 amino acids. The germline CDR1 and CDR2 sequences are SGDLS and YYNGEE. The CDR3 DNA is TGTGCCAGCAGTGGACAGGGGGGAAATGAAAAACTGTTTTTT. This gives the protein CASSGQGGNEKLFF.

The chain is built from TRBV2 and TRBJ1-1; TRBD1 matches at 7 bases. From germline, CDR1 is SNHLY and CDR2 FYNNEI. The CDR3 runs 14 residues. The V and J ends lost 4 bases and 4 bases, in that order; junction bases with no gene match: 6. The CDR3 region is CASSGETGFTEAFF. DNA of the CDR3: TGTGCCAGCAGTGGGGAGACAGGGTTCACTGAAGCTTTCTTT.

In this sample, this clonotype turned up a few times. The genes are TRBV6-2 or TRBV6-3 and TRBJ1-2, with 7 bases aligning to TRBD1. The CDR3 totals 16 residues. J gave up 4 bases and V 7 bases, and 15 bases lay outside the gene matches. Germline V lookup: CDR1 MNHEY, CDR2 SVGEGT. CDR3 amino acids: CASTALDRPRGYGYTF. The CDR3 region has the DNA TGTGCCAGCACTGCACTGGACAGGCCGAGGGGCTATGGCTACACCTTC.

The rearrangement uses TRBV20-1 and TRBJ2-3; TRBD2 aligns across 8 bases. After removal of 3 bases from V and 1 base from J, the junction contained 6 bases not matched to a gene. The germline V gene has CDR1 DFQATT and CDR2 SNEGSKA (reference sequence). CDR3 length: 15 residues. The CDR3 coding sequence is TGCAGTGCTAGTGTCCCCGGGGGGGGCACAGATACGCAGTATTTT. Amino acid sequence: CSASVPGGGTDTQYF.

In its sample, this clonotype was seen many times. The chain has TRBV7-8 and TRBJ1-2; a weak D match, TRBD1 (5 bases). Looked up from germline, CDR1 is SGHVS and CDR2 is FQNEAQ. This CDR3 is 14 amino acids long. V was clipped by 1 base and J by 4 bases, with 10 bases between them. CDR3 nucleotide sequence: TGTGCCAGCAGCTTAGGTTGGGACTCCTATGGCTACACCTTC. It encodes CASSLGWDSYGYTF.

Ten or more counts support this clonotype. This chain uses TRBV14 with TRBJ2-1, with a tentative D call TRBD2 (6 bases). CDR1 is SGHDN and CDR2 is FVKESK in the germline V gene. Trimming cost V 5 bases and J 0 bases, with 14 bases left between them. This CDR3 has 16 amino acids. The CDR3 here is CASSWGLIGSYNEQFF. The CDR3 coding sequence is TGTGCCAGCAGCTGGGGACTCATCGGCTCCTACAATGAGCAGTTCTTC.

The rearrangement links TRBV7-9 to TRBJ1-4; 7 bases map to TRBD1. The junction had 12 bases not matched to a gene; V was cut back by 5 bases and J by 3 bases. The length of the CDR3 is 17 residues. The germline CDR1 and CDR2 sequences are SEHNR and FQNEAQ (reference sequence). CDR3: CASSRRTGREANEKLFF. The DNA for the CDR3 is TGTGCCAGCAGCCGCCGGACAGGACGGGAGGCTAATGAAAAACTGTTTTTT.

The chain employs TRBV19 and TRBJ1-2, with 11 positions matching TRBD1. Germline CDR1 reads LNHDA; CDR2 reads SQIVND (reference sequence). V lost 5 bases to trimming and J lost 3 bases; unmatched junction nucleotides: 8. The CDR3 sequence is 16 residues long. CDR3 nucleotide sequence: TGTGCCAGTAGTCCTGGGACAGGGGGTGGAGACTATGGCTACACCTTC. Its protein product is CASSPGTGGGDYGYTF.